These T cell receptor beta chains were read from a single sample in a study of blood T cell repertoires in COVID-19. Clones were read by immunoSEQ multiplex PCR, and TCRdb kept only the in-frame ones, dropping some. The sample yields roughly 290,000 clones, around 90% seen once. Sequenced material: peripheral blood. The receptor set was obtained from a woman aged 25 to 39 with COVID-19, enrolled during active disease. CDR3s include the opening cysteine and the closing phenylalanine or tryptophan. The order of the fields is J gene, clone size, D gene, V gene, CDR3 protein, CDR3 DNA. D genes are given only for firm matches. Clone size, where shown, is once, few, many, or a class for clones that have expanded.

TRBJ1-5 few . TRBV25-1 CASSDGSGGNQPQHF TGTGCCAGCAGTGATGGCTCGGGAGGCAATCAGCCCCAGCATTTT
TRBJ2-1 . TRBD1 TRBV19 CASSPQTGAIHNEQFF TGTGCCAGTAGTCCGCAGACAGGGGCCATCCACAATGAGCAGTTCTTC
TRBJ1-1 . . TRBV9 CASSHSLGGLGTEAFF TGTGCCAGCAGCCACTCCCTGGGAGGGTTGGGCACTGAAGCTTTCTTT
TRBJ1-1 . . TRBV3-1/TRBV3-2 CASSQDVLKSGVLDTEAFF TGTGCCAGCAGCCAAGACGTCTTGAAGTCCGGGGTGTTGGACACTGAAGCTTTCTTT
TRBJ2-7 . TRBD2 TRBV2 CASSEYWEAGARNF TGTGCCAGCAGTGAATATTGGGAAGCGGGAGCCAGGAACTTC
TRBJ2-1 once TRBD1 TRBV18 CASSPGTDYNEQFF TGTGCCAGCTCACCTGGGACAGACTACAATGAGCAGTTCTTC
TRBJ2-2 . . TRBV6-2/TRBV6-3 CASSSSRAGELFF TGTGCCAGCAGTTCTTCTCGGGCCGGGGAGCTGTTTTTT
TRBJ1-1 . . TRBV28 CASSPYGNTEAFF TGTGCCAGCAGCCCATACGGGAACACTGAAGCTTTCTTT
TRBJ1-1 . . TRBV25-1 CASSELGLNTEAFF TGTGCCAGCAGTGAATTGGGCCTGAACACTGAAGCTTTCTTT
TRBJ2-7 . TRBD1 TRBV2 CASSRDRFIEQYF TGTGCCAGCAGCCGGGACAGGTTCATCGAGCAGTACTTC
TRBJ2-3 . TRBD1 TRBV6-5 CASRYGQGADTQYF TGTGCCAGCAGATACGGACAGGGAGCAGATACGCAGTATTTT
TRBJ1-3 . . TRBV4-1 CASSQDFGQAGNTIYF TGCGCCAGCAGCCAAGATTTTGGACAAGCTGGAAACACCATATATTTT
TRBJ1-6 . . TRBV6-5 CASSPVFYNSPLHF TGTGCCAGCAGCCCCGTGTTCTATAATTCACCCCTCCACTTT
TRBJ1-6 . TRBD1 TRBV2 CASRTGTGSSYNSPLHF TGTGCCAGCAGGACCGGGACAGGGAGCTCCTATAATTCACCCCTCCACTTT
TRBJ1-2 . . TRBV6-5 CATRSQTVGFYGYTF TGTGCCACCAGATCTCAGACAGTTGGTTTTTATGGCTACACCTTC
TRBJ2-4 . . TRBV30 CALTVAKNIQYF TGTGCCTTGACAGTGGCCAAAAACATTCAGTACTTC
TRBJ1-1 . . TRBV28 CASGPQPDRKTEAFF TGTGCCAGCGGACCCCAACCGGACAGAAAGACTGAAGCTTTCTTT
TRBJ1-1 . . TRBV6-6 CASSYSEGDMSTEAFF TGTGCCAGCAGTTACTCCGAGGGCGACATGAGCACTGAAGCTTTCTTT
TRBJ1-1 few . TRBV10-3 CAISVQQNTEAFF TGTGCCATCAGTGTACAGCAGAACACTGAAGCTTTCTTT
TRBJ1-4 . TRBD1 TRBV5-5 CASKQGLTNEKLFF TGTGCCAGCAAACAGGGGTTAACTAATGAAAAACTGTTTTTT
TRBJ1-4 . . TRBV4-1 CASSQGAGEGEKLFF TGCGCCAGCAGCCAAGGTGCGGGGGAAGGGGAAAAACTGTTTTTT